This TCR beta chain was sequenced in a study of shared clonotypes between healthy human individuals. As for the study in general: For every donor, three CD4 naive, three CD4 memory, two CD8 naive and one CD8 memory plates were used.

The assay was immunoSEQ multiplex PCR, and TCRdb's table has in-frame clones only and misses some. This sample yields millions of clones, of which approximately 90% are seen a single time; around 0.15% belongs to the top ten. Donors, without exception, were Caucasian adults residing in Nashville, Tennessee. This clonotype originated in a man aged 18 to 35 in good health. The sequenced material came from naive CD4+ T cells sorted from blood. Subset defined: CD45RA+ positively selected.

The CDR3 nucleotides read TGTGCCAGCAGTTACTCGAGAATCGAGACTGAAGCTTTCTTT. This translates into CASSYSRIETEAFF. The J gene is TRBJ1-1, the V gene TRBV6-5; no firm D call. Germline CDR1 MNHEY, CDR2 SVGAGI. V gave up 0 bases and J gave up 5 bases, with 10 bases separating them. The CDR3 covers 14 residues.